The next 31 T cell receptor beta chains were all read from a single sample in a study of Graves' ophthalmopathy and Graves' hyperthyroidism. RNA transcripts were the source from which TCR beta CDR3 regions were amplified. HTBI-primed RT-PCR formed the first round, and a multiplex PCR formed the second. TCRdb fed the multiplex PCR reads into MiXCR, producing one record per CDR3 protein. The repertoire includes about 550,000 distinct CDR3 sequences, approximately 35% of them detected once, and about 4.2% sits in the top ten. Material: peripheral blood or thyroid tissue (not recorded which). The source is an adult man with Graves' hyperthyroidism.

The genes are TRBV25-1 and TRBJ1-5; D is unresolved. The CDR3 consists of 14 residues. V was clipped by 9 bases and J by 3 bases, with 15 bases between them. CDR1 and CDR2 from the germline V gene are MGHDK and SYGVNS. CDR3 bases: TGTGCCAGTAGCGAAGAAGGGTACAATCAGCCCCAGCATTTT. It encodes CASSEEGYNQPQHF.

This clonotype was seen ten or more times. The rearrangement uses TRBV7-8 and TRBJ2-7, with TRBD2 matching over 7 bases. Trimming cost V 3 bases and J 1 base; bases outside gene matches: 18. This CDR3 comprises 19 residues. Germline CDR1 is SGHVS and CDR2 is FQNEAQ. CDR3 in DNA: TGTGCCAGCAGCTTTATGGGTAAAACAGCGGGAACGGGTTCCTACGAGCAGTACTTC. As protein: CASSFMGKTAGTGSYEQYF.

This clonotype was observed at least ten times. The gene calls are TRBV2 and TRBJ2-2; 10 nucleotides line up with TRBD1. V lost 9 bases and J lost 4; bases outside the gene matches: 5. Germline V gives CDR1 SNHLY, CDR2 FYNNEI. The CDR3 covers 14 residues. In DNA form, the CDR3 reads TGTGCCAGTACTGGGACAGGGGCCACCGGGGAGCTGTTTTTT. Amino acid sequence: CASTGTGATGELFF. Looking up the rest from reference TRBV2 and TRBJ2-2 gives the full variable domain: EPEVTQTPSHQVTQMGQEVILRCVPISNHLYFYWYRQILGQKVEFLVSFYNNEISEKSEIFDDQFSVERPDGSNFTLKIRSTKLEDSAMYFCASTGTGATGELFFGEGSRLTVL.

J is TRBJ2-7 and V is TRBV7-8; 8 bases are a match to TRBD1. Germline V gives CDR1 SGHVS, CDR2 FQNEAQ. The V gene end was trimmed by 6 bases and the J gene end by 2 bases; junction bases not matched to a gene: 15. This CDR3 spans 17 amino acids. The CDR3 region has the DNA TGTGCCAGCAGTCCCCCCCGGTCCGGGACAGGAGCCTACGAGCAGTACTTC. It specifies CASSPPRSGTGAYEQYF.

V gene TRBV19 combines with J gene TRBJ1-2; weak D call: TRBD1 (5 bases). Germline V lookup: CDR1 LNHDA, CDR2 SQIVND (reference sequence). V lost 4 bases to trimming and J lost 3 bases, with 12 bases between them. This CDR3 is built from 14 residues. The CDR3 DNA is TGTGCCAGTAGTACCGGGTCGGGGGACTATGGCTACACCTTC. Translating it yields CASSTGSGDYGYTF.

The rearrangement links TRBV30 to TRBJ1-5, with 7 bases aligning to TRBD1. V shed 7 bases and J 7 bases; nucleotides not matched to a gene: 13. CDR1 and CDR2 from the germline V gene are GTSNPN and SVGIG (reference sequence). CDR3 length equals 14 residues. CDR3 in amino acids: CAYNPLGGRQPQHF. The CDR3 coding sequence is TGTGCCTACAACCCCTTAGGGGGCAGACAGCCCCAGCATTTT.

This clonotype was seen ten or more times. The chain carries TRBV19 and TRBJ1-1; no reliable D call. The CDR3 is 16 residues long. Germline CDR1 reads LNHDA; CDR2 reads SQIVND (reference sequence). Trimming left V 6 bases short and J 2 bases short, with 19 bases between. This CDR3 reads CASRGSEGAKNTEAFF. CDR3 DNA sequence: TGTGCCAGTAGAGGTTCGGAGGGCGCCAAAAACACTGAAGCTTTCTTT.

The sample holds many counts of this clonotype. This sequence joins TRBV4-2 and TRBJ2-6; D is unclear. CDR1 is LGHNA, CDR2 YNFKEQ, per germline. This CDR3 contains 14 residues. V lost 4 bases and J lost 2, with 6 bases in between. The CDR3 protein is CASSLSTGANVLTF. The DNA of the CDR3 is TGTGCCAGCAGCCTCTCGACTGGGGCCAACGTCCTGACTTTC.

This clonotype has at least ten counts. The CDR3 DNA sequence: TGTGCCAGCAGCTTAGCTGGGAACTCCAGGGGTGGCTACACCTTC. Encoded protein: CASSLAGNSRGGYTF. This rearrangement joins TRBV7-8 to TRBJ1-2, with D perhaps TRBD1 (6 bases). CDR3 length: 15 residues. Germline CDR1 SGHVS, CDR2 FQNEAQ. Trimming left V 0 bases short and J 7 bases short, with 15 bases between.

This clonotype occurred many times. The chain has TRBV6-1 and TRBJ1-2; D gene ambiguous. With 7 bases removed from V and 0 bases from J, the gap between germline ends came to 9 bases. CDR1 and CDR2 (germline): MNHNS, SASEGT. The CDR3 totals 13 residues. The CDR3 sequence: CASNASPNYGYTF. In DNA, the CDR3 is TGTGCCAGCAATGCCAGCCCTAACTATGGCTACACCTTC.

This clonotype occurred many times. This CDR3 is CATSDNDRGVRETQYF. In DNA, the CDR3 is TGTGCCACCAGTGACAATGACAGGGGCGTCCGAGAGACCCAGTACTTC. The rearrangement joins TRBV24-1 to TRBJ2-5; 8 bases agree with TRBD1. Germline V gene lookup returns CDR1 KGHDR and CDR2 SFDVKD. Germline trimming cut 4 bases from V and 4 bases from J; bases unmatched to any gene: 10. The CDR3 totals 16 residues.

This sequence joins TRBV19 and TRBJ1-5, with D perhaps matching TRBD1 (6 bases). V was cut by 4 bases and J by 3 bases, with 10 bases left in between. CDR1 and CDR2 from the germline V gene are LNHDA and SQIVND (reference sequence). There are 14 residues in the CDR3. The CDR3 here is CASSNREFNQPQHF. The CDR3 bases are TGTGCCAGTAGTAACAGGGAATTCAATCAGCCCCAGCATTTT.

This clonotype was recorded many times. The V gene is TRBV7-9, the J gene TRBJ1-4; 8 bases map to TRBD1. The CDR3 contains 17 residues. CDR1 is SEHNR, CDR2 FQNEAQ, per germline (reference sequence). V lost 0 bases to trimming and J lost 0 bases; unmatched junction nucleotides: 3. In nucleotides, the CDR3 is TGTGCCAGCAGCTTAGCATGGGGACAGGCAACTAATGAAAAACTGTTTTTT. Its translation is CASSLAWGQATNEKLFF.

Regarding this clonotype: One end of the junction is discordant with germline, which a read error may explain. V usage is TRBV7-7 and J usage is TRBJ2-7; 7 bases are shared with TRBD1. Germline CDR1 and CDR2: SSHAT and FNYEAQ (reference sequence). The CDR3 spans 13 residues. CDR3 DNA sequence: TGTGCTAGCAGGGGGAACAGAGACTACGAGCAGTACTTC. It translates to CASRGNRDYEQYF.

V usage is TRBV5-4 and J usage is TRBJ1-6; a weak D match, TRBD1 (6 bases). Germline V gene data show CDR1 as SGHNT and CDR2 as YYREEE (reference sequence). The V end was cut by 1 base, the J end by 9 bases, with 11 bases between. The CDR3 is 14 residues long. CDR3 residues: CASSLQQGVSPLHF. For the CDR3, the DNA is TGTGCCAGCAGCTTGCAACAGGGCGTTTCACCCCTCCACTTT.

Details on this clonotype: This may be a read error: a much more frequent sequence differs by one nucleotide. The rearrangement uses TRBV12-3 or TRBV12-4 and TRBJ1-5, with D maybe TRBD1 (5 bases). The CDR3 is made up of 15 amino acids. Here the CDR3 DNA reads TGTGCCAGCAGTTTATCTGCAGGGCGTATTCAGCCCCGGCATTTT. Translated: CASSLSAGRIQPRHF.

Many counts were recorded for this clonotype. The genes are TRBV5-4 and TRBJ2-6, with D unresolved. Trimming removed 2 bases at V and 1 base at J, with 10 bases between. Germline values: CDR1 SGHNT, CDR2 YYREEE (reference sequence). The CDR3 has 16 amino acids. CDR3 coding DNA: TGTGCCAGCAGCTTTTTACCGAGATCTGGGGCCAACGTCCTGACTTTC. Translation gives CASSFLPRSGANVLTF.

V gene TRBV20-1 combines with J gene TRBJ1-1, with TRBD1 matching over 10 bases. Trimming at V came to 6 bases and at J to 0 bases, leaving 10 bases not matched to a gene. Germline loops: CDR1 DFQATT, CDR2 SNEGSKA (reference sequence). The CDR3 covers 16 residues. The CDR3 spells CSAAPGQGNLNTEAFF. CDR3 in DNA: TGCAGTGCAGCTCCGGGACAGGGGAACCTGAACACTGAAGCTTTCTTT.

The J gene is TRBJ2-7, the V gene TRBV7-6; 7 bases are a match to TRBD2. The CDR3 spans 17 residues. The V gene end was trimmed by 1 base and the J gene end by 7 bases; junction bases not matched to a gene: 16. CDR1 SGHVS and CDR2 FNYEAQ come from the germline V gene. The CDR3 protein is CASSLEGGGNSYNEQYF. The CDR3 bases are TGTGCCAGCAGCTTAGAGGGCGGGGGTAACTCCTACAATGAGCAGTACTTC.

The chain links TRBV13 to TRBJ2-7; 11 bases match TRBD2. The CDR3 is made up of 17 amino acids. The germline gives CDR1 PRHDT, CDR2 FYEKMQ (reference sequence). The V gene end was trimmed by 0 bases and the J gene end by 0 bases; junction bases not matched to a gene: 4. CDR3 in DNA: TGTGCCAGCAGCTTAGGAGGGCTAGCGGGGGGCTCCTACGAGCAGTACTTC. This translates into CASSLGGLAGGSYEQYF.

This clonotype came up a few times. The chain employs TRBV11-2 and TRBJ1-6, with 7 bases aligning to TRBD1. Germline loops: CDR1 SGHAT, CDR2 FQNNGV. The CDR3 runs to 15 residues. V lost 8 bases and J lost 9; bases outside the gene matches: 13. CDR3 sequence: CASSRQGGRGSPLHF. As DNA, the CDR3 is TGTGCCAGCTCACGGCAAGGGGGCAGGGGTTCACCCCTCCACTTT.

This clonotype has just a few counts. This chain uses TRBV5-4 with TRBJ1-4, with TRBD1 matching over 7 bases. After removal of 0 bases from V and 7 bases from J, the junction contained 9 bases not matched to a gene. The CDR3 covers 16 residues. Germline CDR1 is SGHNT and CDR2 is YYREEE (reference sequence). Here the CDR3 reads CASSLGGGGLGEKLFF. In nucleotides, the CDR3 is TGTGCCAGCAGCTTGGGAGGGGGCGGGTTGGGTGAAAAACTGTTTTTT.

This clonotype was seen many times. The genes are TRBV20-1 and TRBJ1-1, with 9 bases identical to TRBD1. The germline V gene encodes CDR1 DFQATT and CDR2 SNEGSKA (reference sequence). The CDR3 has 18 residues. The junction had 13 bases not matched to a gene; V was cut back by 1 base and J by 1 base. CDR3 bases: TGCAGTGCTAGAGTTATGCCGGGACAGGGAGTGGCGAACACTGAAGCTTTCTTT. Translated, it gives CSARVMPGQGVANTEAFF.

This clonotype was detected only once. A single base separates this from a much larger clone, so it may be a read error. The chain combines TRBV11-1 with TRBJ1-3; D gene unclear. Germline CDR1 reads SGHAT; CDR2 reads FQDESV (reference sequence). The CDR3 is 13 amino acids. CDR3 residues: CASSLEYGNTVYF. In nucleotides, the CDR3 is TGTGCCAGCAGCTTGGAGTATGGGAACACCGTATATTTT. Together with reference TRBV11-1 and TRBJ1-3, the CDR3 gives the full variable domain: EAEVAQSPRYKITEKSQAVAFWCDPISGHATLYWYRQILGQGPELLVQFQDESVVDDSQLPKDRFSAERLKGVDSTLKIQPAELGDSAMYLCASSLEYGNTVYFGEGSWLTVV.

This clonotype was seen many times. This sequence joins TRBV4-1 and TRBJ2-6; D remains ambiguous. With 3 bases removed from V and 0 bases from J, the gap between germline ends came to 3 bases. The length of the CDR3 is 14 residues. Germline CDR1 and CDR2: MGHRA and YSYEKL. CDR3 DNA: TGCGCCAGCAGCCACGTCTCTGGGGCCAACGTCCTGACTTTC. This encodes CASSHVSGANVLTF.

This clonotype was counted many times. The gene calls are TRBV20-1 and TRBJ2-7; 11 bases agree with TRBD2. With 1 base clipped from V and 6 bases from J, the junction kept 8 bases outside the gene matches. Germline CDR1 and CDR2: DFQATT and SNEGSKA (reference sequence). The CDR3 loop spans 15 amino acids. CDR3 in amino acids: CSARATSGSFREQYF. CDR3 DNA sequence: TGCAGTGCTAGAGCCACTAGCGGGAGTTTTCGCGAGCAGTACTTC.

Details on this clonotype: As the CDR3 is not closed by the conserved phenylalanine or tryptophan, this likely results from a read error. V is TRBV4-1 and J is TRBJ1-5; unclear D gene. This CDR3 has 14 amino acids. Germline values: CDR1 MGHRA, CDR2 YSYEKL. CDR3 in amino acids: CASSLMRFGQPQHS. CDR3 coding DNA: TGTGCCAGCAGTTTGATGCGGTTCGGTCAGCCCCAGCATTCT.

The chain uses TRBV4-1 and TRBJ2-2; no reliable D call. Trimming left V 0 bases short and J 7 bases short, with 6 bases between. The germline V gene has CDR1 MGHRA and CDR2 YSYEKL. The CDR3 contains 13 residues. The CDR3 sequence is CASSQEGLGELFF. For the CDR3, the DNA is TGCGCCAGCAGCCAAGAAGGGCTCGGGGAGCTGTTTTTT.

V usage is TRBV20-1 and J usage is TRBJ1-4, with TRBD1 as a possible D gene (5 bases). Between the trimmed V and J ends, which lost 7 bases and 8 bases, there was a span of 17 bases. CDR3 length: 13 amino acids. Germline CDR1 is DFQATT and CDR2 is SNEGSKA (reference sequence). CDR3 residues: CSGGDDLGEKLFF. CDR3 in DNA: TGCAGTGGGGGGGACGATCTAGGGGAAAAACTGTTTTTT.

Ten or more counts support this clonotype. This chain joins TRBV4-1 and TRBJ2-7, with 7 bases lining up with TRBD1. Germline V lookup: CDR1 MGHRA, CDR2 YSYEKL. This CDR3 region has 16 residues. Trimming at V came to 5 bases and at J to 4 bases, leaving 14 bases not matched to a gene. The CDR3 nucleotides read TGCGCCAGCAGCGGGAAACTAAGGACAGGAAGATACGAGCAGTACTTC. As protein: CASSGKLRTGRYEQYF.

At least ten counts were recorded for this clonotype. The chain carries TRBV7-2 and TRBJ1-1; TRBD1 might be the D (5 bases). V was shortened by 0 bases and J by 8 bases, with 7 bases between the two germline ends. CDR3 length equals 12 residues. Germline V gene sequence: CDR1 SGHTA, CDR2 FQGNSA. CDR3 in DNA: TGTGCCAGCAGCTTAGCGCGGGGGGAAGCTTTCTTT. Residues: CASSLARGEAFF.